Shown below are 27 T cell receptor beta chains from a single sample sequenced in a study of blood T cell repertoires in COVID-19. Some clones are missing from TCRdb's copy, which holds only in-frame ones; the method was immunoSEQ multiplex PCR. The sample holds tens of thousands of clones, around nine tenths seen once. Material for sequencing was peripheral blood. All receptors come from a woman in her 70s with active COVID-19.

The chain combines TRBV7-9 with TRBJ2-1; the match to TRBD2 covers 14 bases. Germline CDR1 SEHNR, CDR2 FQNEAQ (reference sequence). Trimming cost V 4 bases and J 7 bases; bases outside gene matches: 9. There are 17 residues in the CDR3. CDR3 protein: CASSSFRGLAGVNEQFF. Written as DNA, the CDR3 is TGTGCCAGCAGCTCCTTTCGGGGACTAGCGGGAGTGAATGAGCAGTTCTTC. The full variable domain, rest sourced from reference TRBV7-9 and TRBJ2-1, is DTGVSQNPRHKITKRGQNVTFRCDPISEHNRLYWYRQTLGQGPEFLTYFQNEAQLEKSRLLSDRFSAERPKGSFSTLEIQRTEQGDSAMYLCASSSFRGLAGVNEQFFGPGTRLTVL.

The rearrangement links TRBV7-6 to TRBJ2-3; 12 bases are a match to TRBD2. CDR3 size: 15 residues. V gave up 4 bases and J gave up 6 bases; unmatched junction bases: 5. Germline V CDR1 and CDR2: SGHVS, FNYEAQ. The CDR3 sequence: CASSYTSGRSDTQYF. The CDR3 nucleotides are TGTGCCAGCAGCTACACTAGCGGGAGGTCGGATACGCAGTATTTT.

This chain links TRBV7-9 with TRBJ2-7, with TRBD1 as a possible D gene (5 bases). The V gene lost 0 bases and the J gene lost 3 bases, with 12 bases spanning the gap. Germline lookup yields CDR1 SEHNR and CDR2 FQNEAQ (reference sequence). The CDR3 sequence is 15 residues long. The CDR3 reads CASSLAGVVGYEQYF. DNA of the CDR3: TGTGCCAGCAGCTTAGCAGGGGTAGTCGGCTACGAGCAGTACTTC.

The gene calls are TRBV11-2 and TRBJ1-2; unclear D gene. The CDR3 has 17 residues. Germline values: CDR1 SGHAT, CDR2 FQNNGV. V was clipped by 5 bases and J by 2 bases, with 21 bases between them. CDR3 nucleotides: TGTGCCAGCAGCCCCCTGGGAAAGGGAGGTTGGAACTATGGCTACACCTTC. The encoded protein is CASSPLGKGGWNYGYTF.

This clone was detected only once. CDR3: CASSLDEGEETQYF. CDR3 nucleotides: TGTGCCAGCTCTTTGGACGAGGGGGAAGAGACCCAGTACTTC. The V call is TRBV18, the J call TRBJ2-5; D is possibly TRBD1 (6 bases). Germline lookup yields CDR1 KGHSH and CDR2 LQKENI. V lost 6 bases to trimming and J lost 3 bases, with 14 bases between them. The CDR3 consists of 14 residues.

The chain links TRBV9 to TRBJ2-1; TRBD1 matches at 7 bases. Germline loops: CDR1 SGDLS, CDR2 YYNGEE. With 3 bases clipped from V and 2 bases from J, the junction kept 5 bases outside the gene matches. The CDR3 is 15 amino acids. The DNA of the CDR3 is TGTGCCAGCAGCGCCGGACAGGCTCCCTACAATGAGCAGTTCTTC. Encoded protein: CASSAGQAPYNEQFF.

This clone was seen just once. The rearrangement uses TRBV28 and TRBJ2-2, with TRBD2 matching over 8 bases. The J segment lost 7 bases and the V segment lost 4 bases, leaving 17 bases of the junction unmatched. The CDR3 is 18 residues long. Germline V lookup: CDR1 MDHEN, CDR2 SYDVKM. This CDR3 is CASSSLQGGNSGVGELFF. Written as DNA, the CDR3 is TGTGCCAGCAGTTCCCTGCAAGGAGGGAATAGCGGGGTCGGGGAGCTGTTTTTT.

The chain joins TRBV7-8 to TRBJ1-4; 9 bases agree with TRBD1. The CDR3 is 17 amino acids. Per the germline V gene, CDR1 is SGHVS and CDR2 is FQNEAQ. The V segment lost 3 bases and the J segment 6 bases; nucleotides outside the gene matches: 11. CDR3 loop: CASSFQQGAEYDEKLFF. CDR3 sequence (DNA): TGTGCCAGCAGCTTTCAACAGGGGGCAGAATATGATGAAAAACTGTTTTTT.

This clone was picked up one time. The chain is built from TRBV5-1 and TRBJ2-5, with 9 bases fitting TRBD1. The CDR3 has 16 amino acids. V was clipped by 3 bases and J by 5 bases; unmatched bases: 11. The germline V gene encodes CDR1 SGHRS and CDR2 YFSETQ. CDR3 residues: CASSYTDATGGETQYF. The CDR3 DNA is TGCGCCAGCAGCTATACCGACGCGACAGGGGGGGAGACCCAGTACTTC. The full variable domain, with the rest looked up from reference TRBV5-1 and TRBJ2-5, is KAGVTQTPRYLIKTRGQQVTLSCSPISGHRSVSWYQQTPGQGLQFLFEYFSETQRNKGNFPGRFSGRQFSNSRSEMNVSTLELGDSALYLCASSYTDATGGETQYFGPGTRLLVL.

The chain combines TRBV7-2 with TRBJ2-1; 12 bases agree with TRBD2. The germline CDR1 and CDR2 sequences are SGHTA and FQGNSA. V shed 4 bases, J shed 9 bases, and the junction held 4 bases outside the gene matches. The CDR3 has 14 residues. The CDR3 is CASSSGLAGTEQFF. As DNA, the CDR3 is TGTGCCAGCAGCTCGGGACTAGCGGGCACTGAGCAGTTCTTC.

V gene TRBV5-4 combines with J gene TRBJ2-3; TRBD2 is a possible D gene (5 bases). Trimming removed 4 bases at V and 1 base at J, with 13 bases between. The CDR3 covers 15 residues. Per germline, CDR1 SGHNT and CDR2 YYREEE (reference sequence). CDR3 nucleotides: TGTGCCAGCAGCCCTTGGCGGGCGGGCACAGATACGCAGTATTTT. It codes for CASSPWRAGTDTQYF.

The chain recombines TRBV19 with TRBJ2-5; TRBD1 aligns across 7 bases. This CDR3 contains 13 residues. Germline trimming cut 10 bases from V and 1 base from J; bases unmatched to any gene: 6. Germline-derived CDR1 and CDR2 are LNHDA and SQIVND (reference sequence). The CDR3 DNA reads as TGTGCCACCCGACAGGGTGGCCAAGAGACCCAGTACTTC. Amino acid sequence: CATRQGGQETQYF.

The chain uses TRBV5-1 and TRBJ2-5, with 7 bases lining up with TRBD1. The junction had 6 bases not matched to a gene; V was cut back by 0 bases and J by 1 base. Per the germline V gene, CDR1 is SGHRS and CDR2 is YFSETQ. This CDR3 has 16 amino acids. The CDR3 DNA reads as TGCGCCAGCAGCTTGGTAGGGGGCTCGGGCCAAGAGACCCAGTACTTC. As protein: CASSLVGGSGQETQYF.

For the CDR3, the DNA is TGTGCCAGTACCCGGGACTACACCGGGGAGCTGTTTTTT. Amino acid sequence: CASTRDYTGELFF. The rearrangement links TRBV19 to TRBJ2-2, with D possibly being TRBD2 (6 bases). This CDR3 contains 13 residues. The V end lost 7 bases, the J end lost 3 bases, and 9 bases lay between the germline ends. Germline V gene lookup returns CDR1 LNHDA and CDR2 SQIVND (reference sequence).

This clone was detected only once. The CDR3 protein is CASRDSGYNEQFF. DNA for the CDR3: TGTGCCAGCAGGGATAGCGGCTACAATGAGCAGTTCTTC. V usage is TRBV11-2 and J usage is TRBJ2-1, with D possibly TRBD2 on 6 matching bases. The CDR3 sequence is 13 residues long. Trimming shortened V by 6 bases and J by 3 bases, and 9 bases separated the two germline ends. CDR1 SGHAT and CDR2 FQNNGV come from the germline V gene.

The chain uses TRBV11-2 and TRBJ2-2, with 10 bases matching TRBD1. CDR1 SGHAT and CDR2 FQNNGV come from the germline V gene. This CDR3 has 15 residues. The trim removed 3 bases at V and 5 bases at J, leaving 3 bases unmatched. CDR3 sequence reads: CASSFGTGVTGELFF. The DNA for the CDR3 is TGTGCCAGCAGCTTCGGGACAGGGGTTACCGGGGAGCTGTTTTTT.

J is TRBJ2-5 and V is TRBV11-2, with 13 bases fitting TRBD2. Losses at the gene ends were 0 bases for V and 5 bases for J; bases not matched to a gene: 9. The CDR3 is 18 amino acids. The V gene's germline CDR1 is SGHAT and CDR2 FQNNGV. The CDR3, as DNA: TGTGCCAGCAGCTTAGATACCGGACTAGCGGGAGTAACGGAGACCCAGTACTTC. Translation gives CASSLDTGLAGVTETQYF.

The V gene is TRBV20-1, the J gene TRBJ1-1; 8 bases align to TRBD1. V lost 3 bases to trimming and J lost 11 bases; unmatched junction nucleotides: 5. Germline V gives CDR1 DFQATT, CDR2 SNEGSKA (reference sequence). The CDR3 has 11 amino acids. The DNA of the CDR3 is TGCAGTGCTAGCATCCGGGACAGGGCTTTCTTT. Amino acids: CSASIRDRAFF.

The chain employs TRBV15 and TRBJ1-3; D might be TRBD1 (5 bases). V gave up 3 bases and J gave up 3 bases, with 12 bases separating them. CDR1 and CDR2 (germline): LNHNV, YYDKDF (reference sequence). This CDR3 comprises 15 residues. The CDR3 reads CATSRGTGYGNTIYF. The CDR3 DNA follows: TGTGCCACCAGCAGGGGAACAGGTTATGGAAACACCATATATTTT.

The gene calls are TRBV4-2 and TRBJ2-1, with D maybe TRBD2 (6 bases). The CDR3 spans 15 residues. The V gene's germline CDR1 is LGHNA and CDR2 YNFKEQ. The germline V and J ends were trimmed by 1 base and 6 bases, with 13 bases remaining between them. The CDR3 DNA is TGTGCCAGCAGCCAAGCGGGAGCCTGGGGCAATGAGCAGTTCTTC. Protein product: CASSQAGAWGNEQFF.

This chain links TRBV28 with TRBJ2-5; tentatively, D is TRBD2 (5 bases). Trimming shortened V by 6 bases and J by 5 bases, and 19 bases separated the two germline ends. The CDR3 has 15 amino acids. Germline CDR1 MDHEN, CDR2 SYDVKM. The CDR3 here is CASSSGAVGRETQYF. The CDR3 DNA sequence: TGTGCCAGCAGCTCCGGAGCGGTCGGCCGGGAGACCCAGTACTTC.

The chain employs TRBV7-3 and TRBJ1-3; D ambiguous. Trimming cost V 2 bases and J 0 bases, with 8 bases left between them. The CDR3 length is 15 residues. Germline CDR1 and CDR2: SGHTA and FQGTGA. CDR3: CASSLEPGSGNTIYF. The CDR3 DNA follows: TGTGCCAGCAGCTTAGAGCCAGGCTCTGGAAACACCATATATTTT. The complete variable domain, with remaining parts taken from reference TRBV7-3 and TRBJ1-3, reads GAGVSQTPSNKVTEKGKYVELRCDPISGHTALYWYRQSLGQGPEFLIYFQGTGAADDSGLPNDRFFAVRPEGSVSTLKIQRTERGDSAVYLCASSLEPGSGNTIYFGEGSWLTVV.

The CDR3 nucleotides read TGTGCCAGCAGTTTAGGTGCTAGCGGGAGGGCTGGAGAGCAGTTCTTC. Its translation is CASSLGASGRAGEQFF. V is TRBV28 and J is TRBJ2-1; 12 nucleotides align to TRBD2. The CDR3 has 16 amino acids. Trimming cost V 2 bases and J 10 bases; bases outside gene matches: 9. Germline loops: CDR1 MDHEN, CDR2 SYDVKM.

The V and J genes are TRBV10-3 and TRBJ2-7; D is possibly TRBD2 (5 bases). CDR1 ENHRY and CDR2 SYGVKD come from the germline V gene. The CDR3 runs to 14 residues. V lost 8 bases, J lost 0 bases, and 14 bases lay in between. DNA of the CDR3: TGTGCCATCCGGGCGGACTTAAGCTCCTACGAGCAGTACTTC. It translates to CAIRADLSSYEQYF.

The chain uses TRBV28 and TRBJ2-1; perhaps TRBD2 as D (5 bases). The germline V gene encodes CDR1 MDHEN and CDR2 SYDVKM. CDR3 size: 15 residues. V was cut by 6 bases and J by 5 bases, with 17 bases left in between. The CDR3 is CASSKEGTRNNEQFF. The CDR3 bases are TGTGCCAGCAGCAAAGAGGGAACACGGAACAATGAGCAGTTCTTC.

Regarding this clone: One end of the junction is discordant with germline, which a read error may explain. The chain employs TRBV7-3 and TRBJ2-7; TRBD2 matches at 9 bases. The germline CDR1 and CDR2 sequences are SGHTA and FQGTGA. The CDR3 loop spans 15 amino acids. CDR3 coding DNA: TGTGCCAGCAGCTTGGCAACTAGCGGGTCCTCCGAGCAGTACTTC. Protein: CASSLATSGSSEQYF.

This clone was seen just once. This chain connects TRBV11-3 to TRBJ2-7, with D perhaps matching TRBD1 (6 bases). The CDR3 runs to 13 residues. Per germline, CDR1 SGHNT and CDR2 YENEEA. Trimming left V 5 bases short and J 5 bases short, with 13 bases between. In DNA, the CDR3 is TGTGCCAGCAGCCTCCAGGGGACCCACGAGCAGTACTTC. Protein product: CASSLQGTHEQYF.